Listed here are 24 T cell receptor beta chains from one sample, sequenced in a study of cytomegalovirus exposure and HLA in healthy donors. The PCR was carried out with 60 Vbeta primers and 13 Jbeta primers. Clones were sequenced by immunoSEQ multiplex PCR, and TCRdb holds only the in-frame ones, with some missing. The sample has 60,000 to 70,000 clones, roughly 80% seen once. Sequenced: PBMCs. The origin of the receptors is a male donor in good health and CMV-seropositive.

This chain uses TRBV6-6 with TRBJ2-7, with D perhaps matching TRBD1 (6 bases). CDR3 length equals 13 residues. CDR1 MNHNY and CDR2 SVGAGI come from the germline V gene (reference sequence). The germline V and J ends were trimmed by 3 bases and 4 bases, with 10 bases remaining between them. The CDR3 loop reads CASSYIQGYEQYF. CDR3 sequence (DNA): TGTGCCAGCAGTTATATCCAGGGGTACGAGCAGTACTTC.

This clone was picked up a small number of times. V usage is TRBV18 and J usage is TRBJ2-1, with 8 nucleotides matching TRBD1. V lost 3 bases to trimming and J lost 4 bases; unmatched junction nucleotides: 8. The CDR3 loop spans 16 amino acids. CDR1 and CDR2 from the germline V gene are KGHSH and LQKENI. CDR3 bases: TGTGCCAGCTCACCTGGGACAGGAGAGAAGTACAATGAGCAGTTCTTC. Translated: CASSPGTGEKYNEQFF.

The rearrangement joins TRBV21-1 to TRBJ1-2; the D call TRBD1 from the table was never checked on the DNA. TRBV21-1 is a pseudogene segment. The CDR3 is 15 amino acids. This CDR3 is CASRPGDRVEYGYTF. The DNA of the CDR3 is TGTGCCAGCAGACCTGGAGACAGGGTTGAGTATGGCTACACCTTC.

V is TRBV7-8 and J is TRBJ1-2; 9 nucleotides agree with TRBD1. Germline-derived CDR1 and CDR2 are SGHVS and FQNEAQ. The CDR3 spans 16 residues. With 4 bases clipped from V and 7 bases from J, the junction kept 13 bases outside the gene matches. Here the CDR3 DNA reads TGTGCCAGCAGCTCAAAGACCCACAGGGGGCCGGGTGGCTACACCTTC. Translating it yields CASSSKTHRGPGGYTF.

CDR3 nucleotide sequence: TGTGCCAGCAGCCCGACAGCTAACTATGGCTACACCTTC. Residues: CASSPTANYGYTF. This rearrangement joins TRBV27 to TRBJ1-2; weak D call: TRBD1 (5 bases). Looked up from germline, CDR1 is MNHEY and CDR2 is SMNVEV (reference sequence). Trimming pared 6 bases from V and 0 bases from J, leaving 8 bases between. There are 13 residues in the CDR3.

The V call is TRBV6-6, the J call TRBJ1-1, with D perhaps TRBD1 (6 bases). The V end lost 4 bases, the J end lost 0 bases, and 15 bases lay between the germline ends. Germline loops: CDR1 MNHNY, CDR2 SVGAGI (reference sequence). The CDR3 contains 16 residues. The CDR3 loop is CASSWGPTIMNTEAFF. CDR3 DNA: TGTGCCAGCAGTTGGGGGCCTACGATCATGAACACTGAAGCTTTCTTT.

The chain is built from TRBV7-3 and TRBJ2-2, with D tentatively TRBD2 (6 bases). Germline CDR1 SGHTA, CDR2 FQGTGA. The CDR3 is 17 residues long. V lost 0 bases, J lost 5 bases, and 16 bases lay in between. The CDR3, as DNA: TGTGCCAGCAGCTTAACTCGTGCGGGACGGAAAACCGGGGAGCTGTTTTTT. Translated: CASSLTRAGRKTGELFF.

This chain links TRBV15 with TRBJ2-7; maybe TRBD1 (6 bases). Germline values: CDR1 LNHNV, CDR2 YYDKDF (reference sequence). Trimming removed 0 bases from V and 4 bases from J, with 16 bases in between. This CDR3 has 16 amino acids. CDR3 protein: CATSREDIQGHYEQYF. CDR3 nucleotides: TGTGCCACCAGCAGAGAAGACATCCAGGGGCATTACGAGCAGTACTTC. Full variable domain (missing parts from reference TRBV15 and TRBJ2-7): DAMVIQNPRYQVTQFGKPVTLSCSQTLNHNVMYWYQQKSSQAPKLLFHYYDKDFNNEADTPDNFQSRRPNTSFCFLDIRSPGLGDTAMYLCATSREDIQGHYEQYFGPGTRLTVT.

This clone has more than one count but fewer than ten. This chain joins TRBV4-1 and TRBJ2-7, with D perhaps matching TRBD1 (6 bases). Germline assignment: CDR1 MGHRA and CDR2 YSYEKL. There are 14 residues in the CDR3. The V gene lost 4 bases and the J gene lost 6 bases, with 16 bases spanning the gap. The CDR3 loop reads CASSPEGQPREQYF. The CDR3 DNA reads TGCGCCAGCAGCCCGGAAGGACAGCCTCGCGAGCAGTACTTC.

CDR3 sequence (DNA): TGCGCCAGCAGCCGCAGACTAGCGGGGGACACAGATACGCAGTATTTT. Translation: CASSRRLAGDTDTQYF. This chain connects TRBV4-3 to TRBJ2-3; 12 nucleotides match TRBD2. The CDR3 has 16 amino acids. V dropped 4 bases and J dropped 2; count of bases not matched to a gene: 4. The germline V gene encodes CDR1 LGHNA and CDR2 YSLEER.

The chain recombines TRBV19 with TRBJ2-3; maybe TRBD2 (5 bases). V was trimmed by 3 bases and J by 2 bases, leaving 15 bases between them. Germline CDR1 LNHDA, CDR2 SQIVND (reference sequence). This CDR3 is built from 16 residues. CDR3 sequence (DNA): TGTGCCAGTAGTATTAGGCAAACTAGGGACACAGATACGCAGTATTTT. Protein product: CASSIRQTRDTDTQYF.

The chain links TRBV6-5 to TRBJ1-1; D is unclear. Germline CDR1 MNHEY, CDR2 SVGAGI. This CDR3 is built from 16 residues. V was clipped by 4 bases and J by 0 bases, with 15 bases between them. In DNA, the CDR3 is TGTGCCAGCAGTTCCGACCCACAGAATTTGAACACTGAAGCTTTCTTT. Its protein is CASSSDPQNLNTEAFF.

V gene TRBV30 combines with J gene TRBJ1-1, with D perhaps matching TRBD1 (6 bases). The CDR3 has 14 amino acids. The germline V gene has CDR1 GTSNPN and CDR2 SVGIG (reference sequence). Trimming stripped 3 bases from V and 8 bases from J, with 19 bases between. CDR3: CAWSPHKTGREAFF. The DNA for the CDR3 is TGTGCCTGGAGCCCTCACAAGACAGGCCGGGAAGCTTTCTTT.

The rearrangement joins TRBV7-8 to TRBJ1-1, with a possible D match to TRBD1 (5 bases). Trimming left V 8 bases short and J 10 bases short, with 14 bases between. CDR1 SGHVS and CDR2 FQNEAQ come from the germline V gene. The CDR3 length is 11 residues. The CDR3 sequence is CASFGGEGAFF. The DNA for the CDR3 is TGTGCCAGCTTTGGGGGGGAGGGAGCTTTCTTT.

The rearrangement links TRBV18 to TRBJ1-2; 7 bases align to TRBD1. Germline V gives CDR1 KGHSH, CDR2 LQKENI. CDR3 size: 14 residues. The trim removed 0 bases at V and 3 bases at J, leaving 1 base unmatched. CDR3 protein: CASSPPQGDYGYTF. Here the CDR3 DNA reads TGTGCCAGCTCACCACCGCAGGGGGACTATGGCTACACCTTC.

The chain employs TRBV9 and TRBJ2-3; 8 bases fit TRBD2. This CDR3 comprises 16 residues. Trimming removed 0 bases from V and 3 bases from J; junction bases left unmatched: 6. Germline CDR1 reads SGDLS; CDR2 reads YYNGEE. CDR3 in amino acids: CASSVASRGETDTQYF. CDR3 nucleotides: TGTGCCAGCAGCGTAGCTTCGCGGGGGGAGACAGATACGCAGTATTTT. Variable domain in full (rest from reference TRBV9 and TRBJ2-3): DSGVTQTPKHLITATGQRVTLRCSPRSGDLSVYWYQQSLDQGLQFLIQYYNGEERAKGNILERFSAQQFPDLHSELNLSSLELGDSALYFCASSVASRGETDTQYFGPGTRLTVL.

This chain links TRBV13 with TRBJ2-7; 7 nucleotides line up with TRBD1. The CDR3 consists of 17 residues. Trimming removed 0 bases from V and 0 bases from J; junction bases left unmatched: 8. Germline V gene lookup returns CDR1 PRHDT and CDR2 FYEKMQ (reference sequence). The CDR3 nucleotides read TGTGCCAGCAGCTTAGGCCTGGGGCAGGGGGACTCCTACGAGCAGTACTTC. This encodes CASSLGLGQGDSYEQYF.

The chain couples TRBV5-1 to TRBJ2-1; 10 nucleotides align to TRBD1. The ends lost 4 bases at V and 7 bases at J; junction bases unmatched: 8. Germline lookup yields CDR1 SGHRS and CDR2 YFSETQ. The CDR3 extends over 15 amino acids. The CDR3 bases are TGCGCCAGCAGCCCCCGGGACAGGGGTTTGAATGAGCAGTTCTTC. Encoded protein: CASSPRDRGLNEQFF. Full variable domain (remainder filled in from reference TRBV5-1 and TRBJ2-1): KAGVTQTPRYLIKTRGQQVTLSCSPISGHRSVSWYQQTPGQGLQFLFEYFSETQRNKGNFPGRFSGRQFSNSRSEMNVSTLELGDSALYLCASSPRDRGLNEQFFGPGTRLTVL.

CDR3 sequence reads: CASSLSRGDTNTGELFF. The CDR3 DNA is TGTGCCAGCAGCTTAAGCCGTGGCGACACGAACACCGGGGAGCTGTTTTTT. This chain uses TRBV11-2 with TRBJ2-2, with D uncertain. Looked up from germline, CDR1 is SGHAT and CDR2 is FQNNGV. V lost 2 bases and J lost 0, with 13 bases in between. The CDR3 covers 17 residues.

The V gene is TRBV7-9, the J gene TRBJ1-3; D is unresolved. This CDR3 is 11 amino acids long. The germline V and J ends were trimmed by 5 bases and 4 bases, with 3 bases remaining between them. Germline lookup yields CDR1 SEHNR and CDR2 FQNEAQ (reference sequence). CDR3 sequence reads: CASSPGNTIYF. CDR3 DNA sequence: TGTGCCAGCAGCCCAGGAAACACCATATATTTT.

The CDR3 sequence: CASRRGGNNSPLHF. Written as DNA, the CDR3 is TGTGCCAGCAGGAGAGGAGGGAATAATTCACCCCTCCACTTT. V is TRBV5-5 and J is TRBJ1-6; D gene ambiguous. V was trimmed by 5 bases and J by 5 bases, leaving 11 bases between them. The CDR3 length is 14 residues. CDR1 and CDR2 (germline): SGHKS, YYEKEE (reference sequence).

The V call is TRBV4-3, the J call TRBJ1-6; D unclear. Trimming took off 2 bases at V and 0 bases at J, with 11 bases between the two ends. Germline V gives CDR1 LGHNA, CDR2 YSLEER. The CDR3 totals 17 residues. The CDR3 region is CASSQNPASSYNSPLHF. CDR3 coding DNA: TGCGCCAGCAGCCAAAATCCAGCTAGCTCCTATAATTCACCCCTCCACTTT.

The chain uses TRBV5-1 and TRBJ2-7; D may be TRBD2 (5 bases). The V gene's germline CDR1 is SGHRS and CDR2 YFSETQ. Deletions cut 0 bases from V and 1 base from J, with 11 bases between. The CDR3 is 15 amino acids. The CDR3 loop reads CASSLESGWSYEQYF. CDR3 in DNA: TGCGCCAGCAGCTTGGAATCGGGGTGGTCCTACGAGCAGTACTTC.

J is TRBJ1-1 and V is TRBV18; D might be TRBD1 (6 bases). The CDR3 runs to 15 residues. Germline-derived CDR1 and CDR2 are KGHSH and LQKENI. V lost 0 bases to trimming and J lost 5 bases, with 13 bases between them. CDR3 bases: TGTGCCAGCTCACCACCGGGCAGGGGTGGGACTGAAGCTTTCTTT. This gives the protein CASSPPGRGGTEAFF.